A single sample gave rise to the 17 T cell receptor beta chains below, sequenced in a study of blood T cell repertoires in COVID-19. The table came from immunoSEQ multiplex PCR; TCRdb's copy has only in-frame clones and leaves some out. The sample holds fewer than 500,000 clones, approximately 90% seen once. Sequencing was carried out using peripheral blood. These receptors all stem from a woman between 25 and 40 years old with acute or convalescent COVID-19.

The CDR3 DNA sequence: TGTGCCAGCAGTCCCTCAGCGGGGACACCCCTCCACTTT. This sequence encodes CASSPSAGTPLHF. The rearrangement links TRBV27 to TRBJ1-6, with D hard to call. Trimming stripped 5 bases from V and 11 bases from J, with 13 bases between. The CDR3 runs to 13 residues. CDR1 is MNHEY and CDR2 is SMNVEV in the germline V gene (reference sequence).

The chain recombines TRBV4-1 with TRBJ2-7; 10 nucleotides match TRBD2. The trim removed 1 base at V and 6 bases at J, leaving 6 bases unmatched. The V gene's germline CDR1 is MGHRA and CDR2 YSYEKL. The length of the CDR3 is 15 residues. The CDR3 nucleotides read TGCGCCAGCAGCCAAGCGGCCGGGACTAGCGTCGAGCAGTACTTC. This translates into CASSQAAGTSVEQYF.

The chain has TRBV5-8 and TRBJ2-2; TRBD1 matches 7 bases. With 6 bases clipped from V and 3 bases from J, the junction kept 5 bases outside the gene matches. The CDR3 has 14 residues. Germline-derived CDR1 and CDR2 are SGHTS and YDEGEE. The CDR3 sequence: CASIRGRDTGELFF. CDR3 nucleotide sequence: TGTGCCAGCATTAGGGGGCGGGACACCGGGGAGCTGTTTTTT.

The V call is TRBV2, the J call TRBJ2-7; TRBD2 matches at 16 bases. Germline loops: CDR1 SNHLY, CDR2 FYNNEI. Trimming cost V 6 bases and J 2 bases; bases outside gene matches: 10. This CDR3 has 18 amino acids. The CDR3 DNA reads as TGTGCCAGCAGAGAGTCGGGACTAGCGGGGGGGATAGCCTACGAGCAGTACTTC. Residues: CASRESGLAGGIAYEQYF.

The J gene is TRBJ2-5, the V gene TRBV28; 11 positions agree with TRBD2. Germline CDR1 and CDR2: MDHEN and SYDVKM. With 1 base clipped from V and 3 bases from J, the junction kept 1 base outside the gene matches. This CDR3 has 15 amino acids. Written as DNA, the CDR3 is TGTGCCAGCAGTTTATTACTAGCGGGGGAAGAGACCCAGTACTTC. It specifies CASSLLLAGEETQYF.

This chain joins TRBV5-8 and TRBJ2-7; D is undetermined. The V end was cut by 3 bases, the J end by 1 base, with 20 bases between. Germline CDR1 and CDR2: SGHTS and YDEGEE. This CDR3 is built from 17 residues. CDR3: CASSSRRGVVRSYEQYF. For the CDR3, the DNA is TGTGCCAGCAGCTCTAGAAGAGGTGTAGTGAGATCCTACGAGCAGTACTTC.

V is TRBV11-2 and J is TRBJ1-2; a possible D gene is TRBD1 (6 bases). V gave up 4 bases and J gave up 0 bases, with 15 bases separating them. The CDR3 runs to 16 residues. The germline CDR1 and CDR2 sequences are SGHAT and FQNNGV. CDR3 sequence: CASSYRERWTNYGYTF. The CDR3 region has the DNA TGTGCCAGCAGCTACAGGGAAAGATGGACTAACTATGGCTACACCTTC. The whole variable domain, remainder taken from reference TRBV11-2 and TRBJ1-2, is EAGVAQSPRYKIIEKRQSVAFWCNPISGHATLYWYQQILGQGPKLLIQFQNNGVVDDSQLPKDRFSAERLKGVDSTLKIQPAKLEDSAVYLCASSYRERWTNYGYTFGSGTRLTVV.

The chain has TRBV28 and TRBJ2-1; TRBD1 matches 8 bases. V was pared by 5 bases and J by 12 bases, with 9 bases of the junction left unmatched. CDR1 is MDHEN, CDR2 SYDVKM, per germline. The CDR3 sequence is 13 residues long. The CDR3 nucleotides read TGTGCCAGCAGTCTTCAGGGGGCGCTTGGGCAGTTCTTC. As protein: CASSLQGALGQFF.

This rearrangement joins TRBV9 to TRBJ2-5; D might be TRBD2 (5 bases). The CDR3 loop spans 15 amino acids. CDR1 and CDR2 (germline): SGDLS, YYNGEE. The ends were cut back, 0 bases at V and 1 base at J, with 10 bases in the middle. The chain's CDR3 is CASSVGAVPQETQYF. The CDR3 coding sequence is TGTGCCAGCAGCGTAGGAGCGGTTCCCCAAGAGACCCAGTACTTC.

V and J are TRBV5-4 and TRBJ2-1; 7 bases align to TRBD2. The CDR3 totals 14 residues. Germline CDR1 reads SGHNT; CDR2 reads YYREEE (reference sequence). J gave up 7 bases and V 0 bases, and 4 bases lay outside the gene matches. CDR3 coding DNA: TGTGCCAGCAGCTTGGGTGGGGGGGTGAATGAGCAGTTCTTC. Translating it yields CASSLGGGVNEQFF.

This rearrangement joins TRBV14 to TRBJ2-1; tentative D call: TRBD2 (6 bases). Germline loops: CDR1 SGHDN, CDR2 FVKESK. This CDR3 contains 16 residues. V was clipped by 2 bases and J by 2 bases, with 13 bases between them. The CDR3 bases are TGTGCCAGCAGCCAATTCGCGGGGCAAACCTACAATGAGCAGTTCTTC. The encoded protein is CASSQFAGQTYNEQFF.

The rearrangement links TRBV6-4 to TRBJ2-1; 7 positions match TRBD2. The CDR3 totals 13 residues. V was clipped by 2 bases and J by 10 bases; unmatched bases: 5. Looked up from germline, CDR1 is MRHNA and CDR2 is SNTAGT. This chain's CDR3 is CASSDAGVGEQFF. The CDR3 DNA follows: TGTGCCAGCAGTGACGCGGGGGTTGGCGAGCAGTTCTTC.

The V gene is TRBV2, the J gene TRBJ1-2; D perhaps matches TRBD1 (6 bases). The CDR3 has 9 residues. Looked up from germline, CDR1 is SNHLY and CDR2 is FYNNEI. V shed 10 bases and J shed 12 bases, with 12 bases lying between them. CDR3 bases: TGTGCCACCGACAGGCTAAACACCTTC. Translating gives CATDRLNTF.

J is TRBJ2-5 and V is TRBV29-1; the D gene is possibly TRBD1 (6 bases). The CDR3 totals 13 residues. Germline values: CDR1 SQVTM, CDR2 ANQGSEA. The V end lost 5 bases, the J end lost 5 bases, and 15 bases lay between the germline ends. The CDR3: CSVIGGGRETQYF. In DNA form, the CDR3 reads TGCAGCGTTATTGGTGGGGGCCGGGAGACCCAGTACTTC.

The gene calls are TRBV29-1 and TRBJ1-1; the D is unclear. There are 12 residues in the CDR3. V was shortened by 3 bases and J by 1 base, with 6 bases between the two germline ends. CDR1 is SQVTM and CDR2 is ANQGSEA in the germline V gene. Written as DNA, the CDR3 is TGCAGCGTTGAGAGTGAGAACACTGAAGCTTTCTTT. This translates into CSVESENTEAFF. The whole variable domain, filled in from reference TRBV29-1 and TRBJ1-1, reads SAVISQKPSRDICQRGTSLTIQCQVDSQVTMMFWYRQQPGQSLTLIATANQGSEATYESGFVIDKFPISRPNLTFSTLTVSNMSPEDSSIYLCSVESENTEAFFGQGTRLTVV.

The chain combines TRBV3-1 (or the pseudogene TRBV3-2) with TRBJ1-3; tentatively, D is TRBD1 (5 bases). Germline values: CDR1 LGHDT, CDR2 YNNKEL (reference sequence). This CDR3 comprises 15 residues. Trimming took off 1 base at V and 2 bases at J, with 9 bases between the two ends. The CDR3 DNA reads TGTGCCAGCAGCCAAGGTGGGGCACCTGGAAACACCATATATTTT. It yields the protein CASSQGGAPGNTIYF.

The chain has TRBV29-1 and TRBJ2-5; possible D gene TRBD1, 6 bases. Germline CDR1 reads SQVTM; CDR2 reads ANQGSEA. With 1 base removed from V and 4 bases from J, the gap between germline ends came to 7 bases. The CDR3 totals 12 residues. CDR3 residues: CSVEGGGETQYF. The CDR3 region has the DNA TGCAGCGTTGAAGGAGGGGGAGAGACCCAGTACTTC. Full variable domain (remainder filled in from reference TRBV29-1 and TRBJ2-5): SAVISQKPSRDICQRGTSLTIQCQVDSQVTMMFWYRQQPGQSLTLIATANQGSEATYESGFVIDKFPISRPNLTFSTLTVSNMSPEDSSIYLCSVEGGGETQYFGPGTRLLVL.